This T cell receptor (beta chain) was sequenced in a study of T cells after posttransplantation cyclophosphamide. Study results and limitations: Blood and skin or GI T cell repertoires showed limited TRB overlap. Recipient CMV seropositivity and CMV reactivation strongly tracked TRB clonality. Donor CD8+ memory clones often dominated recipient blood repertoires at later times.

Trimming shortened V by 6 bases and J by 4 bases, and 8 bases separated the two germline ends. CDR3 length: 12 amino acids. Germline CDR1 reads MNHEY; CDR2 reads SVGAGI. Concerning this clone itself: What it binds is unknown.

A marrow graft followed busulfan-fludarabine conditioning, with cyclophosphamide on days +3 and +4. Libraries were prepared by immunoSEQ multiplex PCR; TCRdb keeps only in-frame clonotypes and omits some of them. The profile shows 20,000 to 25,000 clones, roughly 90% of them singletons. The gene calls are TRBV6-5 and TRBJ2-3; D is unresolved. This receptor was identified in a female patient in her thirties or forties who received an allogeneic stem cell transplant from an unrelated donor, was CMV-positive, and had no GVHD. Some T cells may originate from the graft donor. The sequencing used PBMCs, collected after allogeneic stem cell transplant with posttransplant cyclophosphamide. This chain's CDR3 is CASSRQADTQYF. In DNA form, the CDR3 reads TGTGCCAGCAGCCGCCAGGCAGATACGCAGTATTTT.